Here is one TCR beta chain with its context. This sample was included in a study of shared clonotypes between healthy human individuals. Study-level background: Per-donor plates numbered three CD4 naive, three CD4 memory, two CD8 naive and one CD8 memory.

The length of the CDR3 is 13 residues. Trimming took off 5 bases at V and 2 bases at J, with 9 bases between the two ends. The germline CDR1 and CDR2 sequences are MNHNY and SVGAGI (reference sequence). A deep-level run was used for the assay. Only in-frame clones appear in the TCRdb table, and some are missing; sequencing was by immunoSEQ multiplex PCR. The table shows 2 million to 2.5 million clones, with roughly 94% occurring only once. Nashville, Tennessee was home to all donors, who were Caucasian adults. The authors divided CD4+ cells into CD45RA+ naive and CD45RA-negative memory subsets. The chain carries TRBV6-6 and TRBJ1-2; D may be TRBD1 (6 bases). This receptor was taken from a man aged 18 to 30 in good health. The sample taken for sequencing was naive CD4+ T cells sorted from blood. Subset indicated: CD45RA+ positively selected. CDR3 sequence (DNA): TGTGCCAGCAGTACGGGGGGCAACTATGGCTACACCTTC. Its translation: CASSTGGNYGYTF.